The 19 T cell receptor beta chains listed next were all sequenced from one sample in a study of CD8+ T cells in alopecia areata. Sample treatment: oral pan-JAK inhibitor, 5-10 mg twice daily. RNA was extracted and reverse transcribed into cDNA as the sequencing template. Only in-frame clones appear in the TCRdb table, and some are missing; sequencing was by immunoSEQ multiplex PCR. The table shows 250,000 to 300,000 clones, with 58% occurring only once. The input for sequencing was CD4+ T cells sorted from blood, taken at week 24, from a patient treated with tofacitinib. The receptors originated from a human donor with alopecia areata.

The chain links TRBV28 to TRBJ2-5; no reliable D call. Trimming stripped 5 bases from V and 4 bases from J, with 11 bases between. CDR3 length: 13 amino acids. Looked up from germline, CDR1 is MDHEN and CDR2 is SYDVKM. The CDR3 reads CASSVGIIETQYF. The CDR3, as DNA: TGTGCCAGCAGTGTAGGGATCATAGAGACCCAGTACTTC.

The rearrangement links TRBV5-1 to TRBJ2-5; D tentatively reads TRBD1 or TRBD2 (5 bases each). Trimming left V 0 bases short and J 7 bases short, with 10 bases between. Germline V lookup: CDR1 SGHRS, CDR2 YFSETQ. The CDR3 is 13 amino acids. CDR3 nucleotides: TGCGCCAGCAGCTTGGGGGACGGGTGGACCCAGTACTTC. It codes for CASSLGDGWTQYF.

The chain couples TRBV7-3 to TRBJ2-3; tentatively, D is TRBD2 (5 bases). The CDR3 covers 14 residues. V lost 6 bases to trimming and J lost 8 bases, with 18 bases between them. Germline-derived CDR1 and CDR2 are SGHTA and FQGTGA. Written as DNA, the CDR3 is TGTGCCAGCAGTTCCGGACTGGCCGCTGGTACGCAGTATTTT. Protein product: CASSSGLAAGTQYF.

The chain couples TRBV29-1 to TRBJ2-3, with D possibly being TRBD1 (6 bases). CDR1 is SQVTM, CDR2 ANQGSEA, per germline. Trimming shortened V by 1 base and J by 4 bases, and 12 bases separated the two germline ends. This CDR3 is 14 amino acids long. The CDR3 protein is CSVEGGAGADTQYF. CDR3 DNA sequence: TGCAGCGTTGAAGGGGGTGCAGGGGCAGATACGCAGTATTTT.

The chain employs TRBV30 and TRBJ1-4; D is possibly TRBD1 (5 bases). Germline CDR1 is GTSNPN and CDR2 is SVGIG (reference sequence). This CDR3 has 15 amino acids. Trimming stripped 0 bases from V and 8 bases from J, with 16 bases between. The CDR3 region is CAWSVLGGIGEKLFF. In DNA, the CDR3 is TGTGCCTGGAGTGTATTGGGGGGAATTGGAGAAAAACTGTTTTTT. Supplemented by reference TRBV30 and TRBJ1-4, the full variable domain reads SQTIHQWPATLVQPVGSPLSLECTVEGTSNPNLYWYRQAAGRGLQLLFYSVGIGQISSEVPQNLSASRPQDRQFILSSKKLLLSDSGFYLCAWSVLGGIGEKLFFGSGTQLSVL.

The chain couples TRBV4-2 to TRBJ1-1; D remains unclear. This CDR3 has 16 amino acids. The germline gives CDR1 LGHNA, CDR2 YNFKEQ. The V end lost 1 base, the J end lost 1 base, and 13 bases lay between the germline ends. The DNA for the CDR3 is TGTGCCAGCAGCCAAGTCACGACGGATCGGAACACTGAAGCTTTCTTT. Its translation: CASSQVTTDRNTEAFF.

The chain employs TRBV2 and TRBJ2-1, with TRBD2 identical over 11 bases. Losses at the gene ends were 6 bases for V and 4 bases for J; bases not matched to a gene: 5. This CDR3 comprises 15 residues. Germline CDR1 reads SNHLY; CDR2 reads FYNNEI. The CDR3: CASRTGTSGYNEQFF. As DNA, the CDR3 is TGTGCCAGCAGGACCGGGACTAGCGGATACAATGAGCAGTTCTTC.

The chain recombines TRBV29-1 with TRBJ2-5, with a possible D match to TRBD2 (5 bases). CDR1 SQVTM and CDR2 ANQGSEA come from the germline V gene. CDR3 length: 15 residues. Trimming cost V 4 bases and J 4 bases, with 19 bases left between them. Written as DNA, the CDR3 is TGCAGCGTTGTAGGAAGGGAGATGGTGCGAGAGACCCAGTACTTC. Its protein is CSVVGREMVRETQYF.

The table lists this clone with a few counts. CDR3 coding DNA: TGTGCCAGCAGTGAAACTGGCAGGGGGAACTATGGCTACACCTTC. It translates to CASSETGRGNYGYTF. This chain connects TRBV25-1 to TRBJ1-2, with 7 bases matching TRBD1. The V gene's germline CDR1 is MGHDK and CDR2 SYGVNS. V was clipped by 2 bases and J by 2 bases; unmatched bases: 5. The CDR3 consists of 15 residues.

This clone was counted a few times. The gene calls are TRBV5-1 and TRBJ2-1; the D gene could be TRBD1 or TRBD2 (6 bases each). This CDR3 region has 15 residues. The germline CDR1 and CDR2 sequences are SGHRS and YFSETQ. V was pared by 6 bases and J by 2 bases, with 15 bases between. CDR3 residues: CASTTGGRAYNEQFF. In nucleotides, the CDR3 is TGCGCCAGCACTACTGGGGGGCGAGCCTACAATGAGCAGTTCTTC. The full variable domain, rest sourced from reference TRBV5-1 and TRBJ2-1, is KAGVTQTPRYLIKTRGQQVTLSCSPISGHRSVSWYQQTPGQGLQFLFEYFSETQRNKGNFPGRFSGRQFSNSRSEMNVSTLELGDSALYLCASTTGGRAYNEQFFGPGTRLTVL.

This clone was recorded a few times. J is TRBJ2-3 and V is TRBV2, with D tentatively TRBD1 (5 bases). The CDR3 runs 12 residues. CDR1 SNHLY and CDR2 FYNNEI come from the germline V gene. Trimming took 7 bases from V and 6 from J, leaving 11 bases between them. The CDR3 region is CASNRQGDTQYF. The DNA of the CDR3 is TGTGCCAGCAATCGCCAGGGCGATACGCAGTATTTT.

The V gene is TRBV27, the J gene TRBJ1-5, with D unresolved. Germline CDR1 and CDR2: MNHEY and SMNVEV (reference sequence). The CDR3 runs to 13 residues. Trimming stripped 4 bases from V and 7 bases from J, with 11 bases between. DNA for the CDR3: TGTGCCAGCAGTTCTCTAGCCGGCCAGCCCCAGCATTTT. This sequence encodes CASSSLAGQPQHF.

This clone was recorded a few times. The CDR3 DNA follows: TGCGCCAGCAGCTTGGAACAGGGGTCGGCCCAGTACTTC. The encoded protein is CASSLEQGSAQYF. This chain links TRBV5-1 with TRBJ2-5; 7 positions agree with TRBD1. The CDR3 is 13 amino acids. Germline CDR1 is SGHRS and CDR2 is YFSETQ. Trimming cost V 0 bases and J 9 bases; bases outside gene matches: 5.

The genes are TRBV4-1 and TRBJ2-2, with D perhaps matching TRBD1 (5 bases). CDR1 is MGHRA and CDR2 is YSYEKL in the germline V gene. The CDR3 has 16 amino acids. V shed 1 base and J shed 0 bases, with 9 bases lying between them. CDR3 DNA: TGCGCCAGCAGCCAAGCTAAGGGGTCGAACACCGGGGAGCTGTTTTTT. This encodes CASSQAKGSNTGELFF.

The chain uses TRBV13 and TRBJ2-3; 10 nucleotides agree with TRBD2. V shed 5 bases and J 6 bases; nucleotides not matched to a gene: 11. Per the germline V gene, CDR1 is PRHDT and CDR2 is FYEKMQ (reference sequence). The CDR3 extends over 16 amino acids. CDR3 residues: CASSPRIAGGGDTQYF. The CDR3 nucleotides read TGTGCCAGCAGCCCCCGGATAGCGGGGGGAGGCGATACGCAGTATTTT.

The chain links TRBV2 to TRBJ2-6, with a possible D match to TRBD2 (6 bases). With 5 bases removed from V and 4 bases from J, the gap between germline ends came to 9 bases. This CDR3 has 14 amino acids. The germline V gene has CDR1 SNHLY and CDR2 FYNNEI. The CDR3 here is CASSWEAGANVLTF. The DNA for the CDR3 is TGTGCCAGCAGTTGGGAGGCCGGGGCCAACGTCCTGACTTTC.

This clone was recorded a few times. This sequence joins TRBV29-1 and TRBJ1-1; a possible D gene is TRBD1 (5 bases). V dropped 0 bases and J dropped 5 bases, with 13 bases sitting between them. The CDR3 sequence is 14 residues long. CDR1 SQVTM and CDR2 ANQGSEA come from the germline V gene. This chain's CDR3 is CSVEEAQGGTEAFF. The CDR3 DNA reads as TGCAGCGTTGAAGAAGCTCAGGGAGGGACTGAAGCTTTCTTT.

This sequence joins TRBV19 and TRBJ2-5, with 8 bases that match TRBD1. After removal of 5 bases from V and 9 bases from J, the junction contained 11 bases not matched to a gene. Germline CDR1 LNHDA, CDR2 SQIVND (reference sequence). The length of the CDR3 is 14 residues. CDR3 region: CASSLQGDAASQYF. For the CDR3, the DNA is TGTGCCAGTAGTCTACAGGGGGATGCGGCGTCCCAGTACTTC.

CDR3 sequence: CASSEATTEETQYF. CDR3 coding DNA: TGTGCCAGCAGTGAAGCGACGACAGAAGAGACCCAGTACTTC. V gene TRBV6-1 combines with J gene TRBJ2-5; tentatively, D is TRBD1 (5 bases). Germline CDR1 reads MNHNS; CDR2 reads SASEGT. Trimming took off 0 bases at V and 3 bases at J, with 8 bases between the two ends. The CDR3 covers 14 residues.